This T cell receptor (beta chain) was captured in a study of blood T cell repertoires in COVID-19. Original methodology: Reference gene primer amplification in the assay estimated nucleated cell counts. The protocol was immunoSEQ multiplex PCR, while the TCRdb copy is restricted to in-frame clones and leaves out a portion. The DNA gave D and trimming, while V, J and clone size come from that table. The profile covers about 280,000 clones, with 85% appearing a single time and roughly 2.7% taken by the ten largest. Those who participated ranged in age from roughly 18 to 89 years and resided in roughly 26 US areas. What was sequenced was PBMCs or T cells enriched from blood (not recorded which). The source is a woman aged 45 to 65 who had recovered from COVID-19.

The CDR3 spells CASSFGRGASFQETQYF. The DNA for the CDR3 is TGTGCCAGCAGCTTTGGGCGGGGAGCATCCTTCCAAGAGACCCAGTACTTC. This chain connects TRBV11-2 to TRBJ2-5; D is perhaps TRBD2 (6 bases). The CDR3 runs 17 residues. V was pared by 3 bases and J by 1 base, with 18 bases between. The germline V gene encodes CDR1 SGHAT and CDR2 FQNNGV.